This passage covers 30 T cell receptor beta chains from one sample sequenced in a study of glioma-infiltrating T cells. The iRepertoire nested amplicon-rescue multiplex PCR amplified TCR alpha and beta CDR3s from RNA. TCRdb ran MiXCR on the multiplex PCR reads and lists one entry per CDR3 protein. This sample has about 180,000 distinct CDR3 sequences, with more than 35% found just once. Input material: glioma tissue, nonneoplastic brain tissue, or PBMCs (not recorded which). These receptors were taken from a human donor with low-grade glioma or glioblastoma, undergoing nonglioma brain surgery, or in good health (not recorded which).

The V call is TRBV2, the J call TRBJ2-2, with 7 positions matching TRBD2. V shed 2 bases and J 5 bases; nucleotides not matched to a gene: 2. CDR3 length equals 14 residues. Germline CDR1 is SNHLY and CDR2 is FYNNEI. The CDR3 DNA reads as TGTGCCAGCAGTGAAACTAGCGCAACCGGGGAGCTGTTTTTT. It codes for CASSETSATGELFF.

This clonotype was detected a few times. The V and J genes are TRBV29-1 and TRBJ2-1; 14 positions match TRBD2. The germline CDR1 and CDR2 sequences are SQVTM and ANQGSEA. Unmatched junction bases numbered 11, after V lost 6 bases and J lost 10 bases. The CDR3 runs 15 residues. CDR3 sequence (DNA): TGCAGCGTCAACCCGGGACTAGCGGGAGTTGGAGAGCAGTTCTTC. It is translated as CSVNPGLAGVGEQFF.

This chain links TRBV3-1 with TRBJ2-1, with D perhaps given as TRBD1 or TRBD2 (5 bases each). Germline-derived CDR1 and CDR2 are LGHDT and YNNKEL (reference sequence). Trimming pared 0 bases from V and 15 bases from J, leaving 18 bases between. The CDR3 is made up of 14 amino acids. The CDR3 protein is CASSQDRRSGSVFF. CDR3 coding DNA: TGTGCCAGCAGCCAAGATAGGAGGTCAGGGTCTGTGTTCTTC.

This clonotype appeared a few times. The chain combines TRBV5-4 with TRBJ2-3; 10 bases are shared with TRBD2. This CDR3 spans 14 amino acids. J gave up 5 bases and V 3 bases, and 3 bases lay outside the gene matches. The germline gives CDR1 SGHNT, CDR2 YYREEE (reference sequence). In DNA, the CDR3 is TGTGCCAGCAGCTCCGGACTAGCGGTAGATACGCAGTATTTT. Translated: CASSSGLAVDTQYF.

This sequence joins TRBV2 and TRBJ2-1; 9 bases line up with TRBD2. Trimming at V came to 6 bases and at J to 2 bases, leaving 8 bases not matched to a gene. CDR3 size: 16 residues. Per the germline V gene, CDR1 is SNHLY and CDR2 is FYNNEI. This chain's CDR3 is CASSPVSGSTYNEQFF. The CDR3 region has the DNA TGTGCCAGCAGCCCCGTTAGCGGGAGTACCTACAATGAGCAGTTCTTC.

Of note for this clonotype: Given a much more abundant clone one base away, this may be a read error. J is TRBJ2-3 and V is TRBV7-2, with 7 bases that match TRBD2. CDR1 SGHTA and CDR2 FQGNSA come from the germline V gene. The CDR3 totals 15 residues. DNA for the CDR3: TGTGCCAACAGCTCCCGGGCGGGGGGCACAGATACGCAGTATTTT. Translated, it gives CANSSRAGGTDTQYF.

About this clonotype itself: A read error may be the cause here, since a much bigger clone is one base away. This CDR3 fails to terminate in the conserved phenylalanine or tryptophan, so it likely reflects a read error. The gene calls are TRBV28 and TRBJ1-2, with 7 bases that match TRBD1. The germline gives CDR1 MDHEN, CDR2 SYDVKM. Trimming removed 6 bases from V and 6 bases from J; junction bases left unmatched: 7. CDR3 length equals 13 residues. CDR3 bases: TGTGCCAGCAGCCCTGTAGGGGGCAATGGCTACACCTTA. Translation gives CASSPVGGNGYTL.

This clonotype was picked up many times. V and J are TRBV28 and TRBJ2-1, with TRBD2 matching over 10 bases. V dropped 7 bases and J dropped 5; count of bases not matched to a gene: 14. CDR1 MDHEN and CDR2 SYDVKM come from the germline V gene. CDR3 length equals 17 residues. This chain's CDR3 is CASTGGVLLAGHNEQFF. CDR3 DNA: TGTGCCAGCACCGGAGGGGTGTTACTAGCGGGACACAATGAGCAGTTCTTC.

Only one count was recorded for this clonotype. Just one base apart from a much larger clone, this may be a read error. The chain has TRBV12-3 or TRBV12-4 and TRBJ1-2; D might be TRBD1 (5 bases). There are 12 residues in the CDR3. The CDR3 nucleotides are TGTGCCAGCAGCCACCGGGACTATGTCTACACCTTC. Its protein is CASSHRDYVYTF.

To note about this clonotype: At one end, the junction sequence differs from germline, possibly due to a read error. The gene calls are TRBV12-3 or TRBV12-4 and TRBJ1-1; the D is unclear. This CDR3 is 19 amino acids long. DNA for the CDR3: TGTGGCAGCAGTTTAGCTTTGCGTTCCCCGCGGGCTGGGGACACTGAAGCTTTCTTT. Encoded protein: CGSSLALRSPRAGDTEAFF.

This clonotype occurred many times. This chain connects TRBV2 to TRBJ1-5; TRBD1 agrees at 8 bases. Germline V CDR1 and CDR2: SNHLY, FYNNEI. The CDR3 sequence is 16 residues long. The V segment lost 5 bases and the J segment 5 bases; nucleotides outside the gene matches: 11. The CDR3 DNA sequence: TGTGCCAGCAGTTTTCGTCGGACAGGGCGAGATCAGCCCCAGCATTTT. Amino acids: CASSFRRTGRDQPQHF. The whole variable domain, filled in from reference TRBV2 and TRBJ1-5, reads EPEVTQTPSHQVTQMGQEVILRCVPISNHLYFYWYRQILGQKVEFLVSFYNNEISEKSEIFDDQFSVERPDGSNFTLKIRSTKLEDSAMYFCASSFRRTGRDQPQHFGDGTRLSIL.

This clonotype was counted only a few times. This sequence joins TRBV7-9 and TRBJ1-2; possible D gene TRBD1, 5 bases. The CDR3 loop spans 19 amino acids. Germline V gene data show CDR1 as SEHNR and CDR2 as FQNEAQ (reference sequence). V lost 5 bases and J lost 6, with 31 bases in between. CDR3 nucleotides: TGTGCCAGCAGCCCAAGCAAGAGTCCACGCCGGGACGGAACTCATGGCTACACCTTC. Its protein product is CASSPSKSPRRDGTHGYTF. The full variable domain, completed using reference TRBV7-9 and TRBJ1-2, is DTGVSQNPRHKITKRGQNVTFRCDPISEHNRLYWYRQTLGQGPEFLTYFQNEAQLEKSRLLSDRFSAERPKGSFSTLEIQRTEQGDSAMYLCASSPSKSPRRDGTHGYTFGSGTRLTVV.

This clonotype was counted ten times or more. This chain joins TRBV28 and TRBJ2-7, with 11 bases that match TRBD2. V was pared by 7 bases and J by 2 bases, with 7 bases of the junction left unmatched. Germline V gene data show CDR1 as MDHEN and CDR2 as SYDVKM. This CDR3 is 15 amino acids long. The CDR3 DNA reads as TGTGCCAGCACGGTAGCGGGAGGGCCAACCTACGAGCAGTACTTC. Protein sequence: CASTVAGGPTYEQYF.

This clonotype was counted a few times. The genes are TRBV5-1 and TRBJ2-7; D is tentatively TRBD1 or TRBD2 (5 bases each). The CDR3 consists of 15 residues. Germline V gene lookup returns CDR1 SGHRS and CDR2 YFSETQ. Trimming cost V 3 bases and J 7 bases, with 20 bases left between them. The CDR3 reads CASSSTTGRGYEQYF. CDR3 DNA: TGCGCCAGCAGCTCTACTACAGGACGGGGCTATGAGCAGTACTTC. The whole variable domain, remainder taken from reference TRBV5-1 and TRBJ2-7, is KAGVTQTPRYLIKTRGQQVTLSCSPISGHRSVSWYQQTPGQGLQFLFEYFSETQRNKGNFPGRFSGRQFSNSRSEMNVSTLELGDSALYLCASSSTTGRGYEQYFGPGTRLTVT.

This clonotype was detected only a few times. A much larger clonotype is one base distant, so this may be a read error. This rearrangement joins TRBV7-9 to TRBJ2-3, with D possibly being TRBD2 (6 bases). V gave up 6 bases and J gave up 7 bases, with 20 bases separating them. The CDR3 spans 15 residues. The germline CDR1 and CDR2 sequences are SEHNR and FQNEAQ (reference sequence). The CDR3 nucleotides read TGTGCCAGCAGTAAGACTAGAGGGAGCCGATATACGCAGTATTTT. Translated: CASSKTRGSRYTQYF.

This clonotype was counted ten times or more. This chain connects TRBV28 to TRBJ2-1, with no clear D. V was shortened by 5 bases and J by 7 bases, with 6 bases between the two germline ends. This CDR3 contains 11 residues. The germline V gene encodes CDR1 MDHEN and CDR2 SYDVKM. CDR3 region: CASSKLNEQFF. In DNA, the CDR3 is TGTGCCAGCAGTAAGCTGAATGAGCAGTTCTTC.

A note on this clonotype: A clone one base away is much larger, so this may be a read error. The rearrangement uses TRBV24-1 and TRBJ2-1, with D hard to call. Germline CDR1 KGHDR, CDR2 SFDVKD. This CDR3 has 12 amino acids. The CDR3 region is CATSSPDNEQSF. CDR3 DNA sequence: TGTGCCACCAGTTCACCAGACAATGAGCAGTCCTTC.

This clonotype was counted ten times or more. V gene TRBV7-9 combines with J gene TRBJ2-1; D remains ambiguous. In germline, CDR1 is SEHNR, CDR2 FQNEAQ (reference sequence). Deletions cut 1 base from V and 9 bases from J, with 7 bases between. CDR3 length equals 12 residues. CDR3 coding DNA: TGTGCCAGCAGCTTAGGCCACGGTGAGCAGTTCTTC. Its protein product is CASSLGHGEQFF. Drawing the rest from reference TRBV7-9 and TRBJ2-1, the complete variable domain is DTGVSQNPRHKITKRGQNVTFRCDPISEHNRLYWYRQTLGQGPEFLTYFQNEAQLEKSRLLSDRFSAERPKGSFSTLEIQRTEQGDSAMYLCASSLGHGEQFFGPGTRLTVL.

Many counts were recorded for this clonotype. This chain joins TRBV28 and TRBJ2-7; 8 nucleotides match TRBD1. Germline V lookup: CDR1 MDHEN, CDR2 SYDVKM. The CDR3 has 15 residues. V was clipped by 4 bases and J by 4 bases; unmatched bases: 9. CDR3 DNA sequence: TGTGCCAGCAGTTCCCTGAGACAGGGGAGATACGAGCAGTACTTC. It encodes CASSSLRQGRYEQYF.

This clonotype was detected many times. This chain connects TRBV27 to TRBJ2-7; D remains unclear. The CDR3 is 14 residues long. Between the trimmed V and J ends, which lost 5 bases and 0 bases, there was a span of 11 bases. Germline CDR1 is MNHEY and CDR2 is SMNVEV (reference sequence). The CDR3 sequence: CASSPIPSSYEQYF. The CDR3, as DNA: TGTGCCAGCAGTCCCATCCCCAGCTCCTACGAGCAGTACTTC.

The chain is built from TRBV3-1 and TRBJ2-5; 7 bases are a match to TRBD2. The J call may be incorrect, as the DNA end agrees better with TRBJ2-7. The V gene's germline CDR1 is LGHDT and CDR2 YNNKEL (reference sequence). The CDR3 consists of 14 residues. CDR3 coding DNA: TGTGCCAGCAGCCGAGGGCTAGCGGCCTACGAGCAGTACTTC. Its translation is CASSRGLAAYEQYF.

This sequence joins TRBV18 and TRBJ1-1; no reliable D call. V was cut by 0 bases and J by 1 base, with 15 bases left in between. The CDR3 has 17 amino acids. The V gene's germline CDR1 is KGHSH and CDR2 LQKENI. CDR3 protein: CASSPPVLGSGNTEAFF. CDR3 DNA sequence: TGTGCCAGCTCACCACCGGTTCTAGGGAGTGGGAACACTGAAGCTTTCTTT.

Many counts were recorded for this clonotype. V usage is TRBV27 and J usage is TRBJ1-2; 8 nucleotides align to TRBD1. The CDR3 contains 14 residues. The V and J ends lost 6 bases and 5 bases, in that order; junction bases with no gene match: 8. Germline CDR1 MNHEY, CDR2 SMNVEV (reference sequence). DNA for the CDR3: TGTGCCAGCAGAGGACAGGGAGTGGGATATGGCTACACCTTC. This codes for CASRGQGVGYGYTF.

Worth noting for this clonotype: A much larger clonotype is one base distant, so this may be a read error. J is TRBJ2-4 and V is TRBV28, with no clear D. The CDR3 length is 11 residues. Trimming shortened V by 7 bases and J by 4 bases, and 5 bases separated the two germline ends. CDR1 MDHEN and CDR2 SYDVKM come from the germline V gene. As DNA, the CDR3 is TGTGCCAGCACATGGAAAAACATTCAGTACTTC. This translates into CASTWKNIQYF.

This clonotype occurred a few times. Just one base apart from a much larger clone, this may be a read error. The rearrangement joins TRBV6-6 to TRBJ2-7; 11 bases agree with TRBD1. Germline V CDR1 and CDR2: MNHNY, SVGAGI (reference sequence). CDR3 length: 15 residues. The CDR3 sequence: CASSYLGQGGYEKYF. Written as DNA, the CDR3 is TGTGCCAGCAGTTACTTGGGACAGGGGGGATACGAGAAGTACTTC.

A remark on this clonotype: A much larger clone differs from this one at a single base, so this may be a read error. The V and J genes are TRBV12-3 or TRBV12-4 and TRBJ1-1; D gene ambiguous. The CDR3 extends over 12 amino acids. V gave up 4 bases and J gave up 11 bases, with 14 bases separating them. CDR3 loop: CASSSNGSKAFF. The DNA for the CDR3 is TGTGCCAGCAGTTCAAATGGATCTAAGGCTTTCTTT.

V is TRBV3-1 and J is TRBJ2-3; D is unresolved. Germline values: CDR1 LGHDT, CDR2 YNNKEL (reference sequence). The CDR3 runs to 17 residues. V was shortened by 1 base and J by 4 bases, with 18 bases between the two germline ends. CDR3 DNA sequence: TGTGCCAGCAGCCAAGTAGGTCCTAGTCATTTCCCAGATACGCAGTATTTT. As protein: CASSQVGPSHFPDTQYF.

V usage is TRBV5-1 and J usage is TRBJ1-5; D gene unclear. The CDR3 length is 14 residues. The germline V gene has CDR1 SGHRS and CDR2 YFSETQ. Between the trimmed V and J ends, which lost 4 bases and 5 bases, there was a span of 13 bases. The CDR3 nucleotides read TGCGCCAGCAGCCCCCTTCCCCAGGATCAGCCCCAGCATTTT. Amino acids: CASSPLPQDQPQHF.

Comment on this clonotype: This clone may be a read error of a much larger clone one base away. The CDR3 spells CASSPRGLAGTDKQYF. The DNA for the CDR3 is TGTGCCAGCAGTCCAAGAGGACTAGCGGGAACGGATAAGCAGTATTTT. The chain is built from TRBV28 and TRBJ2-3, with 12 bases matching TRBD2. The CDR3 sequence is 16 residues long. The germline gives CDR1 MDHEN, CDR2 SYDVKM.

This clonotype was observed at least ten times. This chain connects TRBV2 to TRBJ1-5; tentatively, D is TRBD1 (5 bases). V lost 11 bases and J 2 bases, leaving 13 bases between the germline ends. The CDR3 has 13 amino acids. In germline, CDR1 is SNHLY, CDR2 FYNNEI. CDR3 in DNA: TGTGCCGCGACGACAGAAGGCAATCAGCCCCAGCATTTT. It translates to CAATTEGNQPQHF.